These 16 T cell receptor beta chains were all obtained from the same sample, sequenced in a study of technical replicates of blood from several donors. Only in-frame clones appear in the TCRdb table, and some are missing; sequencing was by immunoSEQ multiplex PCR. In the table there are roughly 62,000 clones, around nine tenths of which are singletons. Sequences were obtained from PBMCs. The receptor set was obtained from a human donor in good health. Some clones in this sample may be carry-over from other donors' samples.

This rearrangement joins TRBV4-2 to TRBJ1-1, with a tentative D call TRBD1 (6 bases). CDR3 size: 14 residues. Germline V gives CDR1 LGHNA, CDR2 YNFKEQ. The V end was cut by 0 bases, the J end by 5 bases, with 10 bases between. The CDR3, as DNA: TGTGCCAGCAGCCAAGATATGGGGGCAACTGAAGCTTTCTTT. Amino acids: CASSQDMGATEAFF.

The genes are TRBV19 and TRBJ2-6; D ambiguous. Germline CDR1 reads LNHDA; CDR2 reads SQIVND (reference sequence). This CDR3 comprises 15 residues. Trimming removed 3 bases from V and 0 bases from J, with 6 bases in between. CDR3 amino acids: CASSMRISGANVLTF. CDR3 DNA: TGTGCCAGTAGTATGCGGATCTCTGGGGCCAACGTCCTGACTTTC.

CDR3: CASSLSNRETQYF. CDR3 nucleotides: TGTGCCAGCAGCTTATCAAACAGAGAGACCCAGTACTTC. This chain joins TRBV11-2 and TRBJ2-5, with no clear D. Germline V CDR1 and CDR2: SGHAT, FQNNGV. CDR3 length: 13 amino acids. Deletions cut 2 bases from V and 4 bases from J, with 8 bases between.

This clone is a singleton in its sample. The gene calls are TRBV25-1 and TRBJ2-4; D is undetermined. The V end was cut by 2 bases, the J end by 0 bases, with 8 bases between. Looked up from germline, CDR1 is MGHDK and CDR2 is SYGVNS. This CDR3 has 15 amino acids. In DNA form, the CDR3 reads TGTGCCAGCAGTGAACACTCATTAGCCAAAAACATTCAGTACTTC. It codes for CASSEHSLAKNIQYF.

In this sample, this clone turned up once. The rearrangement uses TRBV29-1 and TRBJ2-7; 9 nucleotides align to TRBD1. Germline V CDR1 and CDR2: SQVTM, ANQGSEA. Trimming cost V 4 bases and J 7 bases; bases outside gene matches: 5. The CDR3 contains 12 residues. The CDR3 protein is CSVGTGVREQYF. In DNA, the CDR3 is TGCAGCGTTGGGACAGGGGTGCGGGAGCAGTACTTC.

The chain carries TRBV15 and TRBJ2-1; 7 positions agree with TRBD2. The CDR3 is 15 amino acids. With 1 base clipped from V and 9 bases from J, the junction kept 9 bases outside the gene matches. In germline, CDR1 is LNHNV, CDR2 YYDKDF (reference sequence). CDR3 coding DNA: TGTGCCACCAGCAGAGGCGGGAGTAGATTGGCTGAGCAGTTCTTC. This translates into CATSRGGSRLAEQFF. The full variable domain, its missing parts supplied by reference TRBV15 and TRBJ2-1, is DAMVIQNPRYQVTQFGKPVTLSCSQTLNHNVMYWYQQKSSQAPKLLFHYYDKDFNNEADTPDNFQSRRPNTSFCFLDIRSPGLGDTAMYLCATSRGGSRLAEQFFGPGTRLTVL.

This clone has only one observation. The chain has TRBV7-8 and TRBJ2-3; D unresolved. The germline V and J ends were trimmed by 3 bases and 1 base, with 8 bases remaining between them. Germline V CDR1 and CDR2: SGHVS, FQNEAQ. The CDR3 extends over 14 amino acids. DNA for the CDR3: TGTGCCAGCAGCTTGGGCCACCGCACAGATACGCAGTATTTT. Amino acid sequence: CASSLGHRTDTQYF.

The chain carries TRBV5-6 and TRBJ1-1; 9 bases map to TRBD1. The germline CDR1 and CDR2 sequences are SGHDT and YYEEEE. This CDR3 has 17 amino acids. V lost 0 bases, J lost 1 base, and 7 bases stayed unmatched. CDR3 residues: CASSLEGQGRKNTEAFF. CDR3 bases: TGTGCCAGCAGCTTGGAGGGACAGGGAAGGAAGAACACTGAAGCTTTCTTT.

The chain uses TRBV6-5 and TRBJ2-7, with TRBD2 matching over 7 bases. Germline V gives CDR1 MNHEY, CDR2 SVGAGI. This CDR3 spans 13 amino acids. V was pared by 6 bases and J by 3 bases, with 5 bases of the junction left unmatched. The CDR3 DNA reads TGTGCCAGCAGACGGGGGACTATCTACGAGCAGTACTTC. This gives the protein CASRRGTIYEQYF.

This clone appeared a few times. The CDR3 loop reads CASSLGLAQETQYF. CDR3 coding DNA: TGTGCCAGCAGCCTCGGACTAGCGCAAGAGACCCAGTACTTC. The chain joins TRBV14 to TRBJ2-5; 9 bases align to TRBD2. The CDR3 is 14 residues long. V gave up 4 bases and J gave up 2 bases; unmatched junction bases: 2. The V gene's germline CDR1 is SGHDN and CDR2 FVKESK.

The rearrangement links TRBV28 to TRBJ1-2, with D maybe TRBD1 (5 bases). The V gene's germline CDR1 is MDHEN and CDR2 SYDVKM. Trimming stripped 6 bases from V and 4 bases from J, with 9 bases between. The CDR3 length is 12 residues. For the CDR3, the DNA is TGTGCCAGCAGACAGGCGATCTATGGCTACACCTTC. It specifies CASRQAIYGYTF.

V and J are TRBV5-4 and TRBJ2-3, with D unclear. CDR3 length: 14 amino acids. The germline V and J ends were trimmed by 0 bases and 7 bases, with 12 bases remaining between them. CDR1 and CDR2 (germline): SGHNT, YYREEE (reference sequence). CDR3 sequence (DNA): TGTGCCAGCAGCTTGGAGAGCGAGGCCAATACGCAGTATTTT. This gives the protein CASSLESEANTQYF.

V is TRBV16 and J is TRBJ1-5; TRBD1 aligns across 8 bases. The CDR3 is made up of 13 amino acids. Trimming at V came to 4 bases and at J to 4 bases, leaving 0 bases not matched to a gene. The germline gives CDR1 KGHSY, CDR2 FQNENV. CDR3 DNA: TGTGCCAGCAGCCGGGACAGGAATCAGCCCCAGCATTTT. Translation gives CASSRDRNQPQHF.

The chain links TRBV5-8 to TRBJ2-2; 11 positions agree with TRBD1. Germline-derived CDR1 and CDR2 are SGHTS and YDEGEE. The junction had 6 bases not matched to a gene; V was cut back by 3 bases and J by 8 bases. CDR3 size: 15 residues. The CDR3 sequence is CASSSPDRGHGELFF. Here the CDR3 DNA reads TGTGCCAGCAGCTCCCCGGACAGGGGGCATGGGGAGCTGTTTTTT.

The chain combines TRBV2 with TRBJ2-1; D possibly corresponds to TRBD2 (6 bases). The length of the CDR3 is 15 residues. Germline CDR1 reads SNHLY; CDR2 reads FYNNEI. V was trimmed by 6 bases and J by 2 bases, leaving 14 bases between them. The CDR3 DNA is TGTGCCAGCAGGTGGTCTGGAGGGGCCTACAATGAGCAGTTCTTC. Translated: CASRWSGGAYNEQFF.

This chain joins TRBV7-2 and TRBJ1-1; 8 bases line up with TRBD1. Germline V gene lookup returns CDR1 SGHTA and CDR2 FQGNSA. This CDR3 region has 15 residues. Germline trimming cut 5 bases from V and 6 bases from J; bases unmatched to any gene: 11. CDR3 protein: CASSTHGQGISEAFF. CDR3 sequence (DNA): TGTGCCAGCAGCACCCACGGACAGGGCATCTCTGAAGCTTTCTTT. The entire variable domain, with the rest obtained from reference TRBV7-2 and TRBJ1-1, is as follows: GAGVSQSPSNKVTEKGKDVELRCDPISGHTALYWYRQSLGQGLEFLIYFQGNSAPDKSGLPSDRFSAERTGGSVSTLTIQRTQQEDSAVYLCASSTHGQGISEAFFGQGTRLTVV.